This is a list of T cell receptor beta chains from one sample in a study of blood T cell repertoires in COVID-19. TCRdb's table, derived via immunoSEQ multiplex PCR, lists solely in-frame clones and lacks some. This table has some 170,000 clones, roughly 89% appearing once. Sequencing input: peripheral blood. These receptors were obtained from a woman aged 45 to 65 with acute or convalescent COVID-19. CDR3s include the opening cysteine and the closing phenylalanine or tryptophan. Fields, in order: V gene, J gene, CDR3 protein.

v_gene: TRBV12-5
j_gene: TRBJ2-5
CDR3aa: CASGRQGSQETQYF

v_gene: TRBV6-1
j_gene: TRBJ2-2
CDR3aa: CAVEPSGGGHRELFF

v_gene: TRBV6-6
j_gene: TRBJ2-2
CDR3aa: CASSYAGGPSGELFF

v_gene: TRBV6-2/TRBV6-3
j_gene: TRBJ1-4
CDR3aa: CASSFDKGTPGGREKLFF

v_gene: TRBV7-2
j_gene: TRBJ1-6
CDR3aa: CASSLGQQWNSPLHF

v_gene: TRBV25-1
j_gene: TRBJ1-2
CDR3aa: CASSPPWGANYGYTF

v_gene: TRBV28
j_gene: TRBJ1-5
CDR3aa: CASKTGIDNQPQHF

v_gene: TRBV18
j_gene: TRBJ2-3
CDR3aa: CASSRTSADTQYF

v_gene: TRBV7-2
j_gene: TRBJ2-3
CDR3aa: CASSPTAGGTWWADTQYF

v_gene: TRBV4-1
j_gene: TRBJ1-3
CDR3aa: CASSADSTSNSGNTIYF

v_gene: TRBV30
j_gene: TRBJ2-7
CDR3aa: CAWSVGDEQYF

v_gene: TRBV9
j_gene: TRBJ2-3
CDR3aa: CASSVVGTSGGAEDTQYF

v_gene: TRBV2
j_gene: TRBJ2-2
CDR3aa: CASSEMAAVTGELFF